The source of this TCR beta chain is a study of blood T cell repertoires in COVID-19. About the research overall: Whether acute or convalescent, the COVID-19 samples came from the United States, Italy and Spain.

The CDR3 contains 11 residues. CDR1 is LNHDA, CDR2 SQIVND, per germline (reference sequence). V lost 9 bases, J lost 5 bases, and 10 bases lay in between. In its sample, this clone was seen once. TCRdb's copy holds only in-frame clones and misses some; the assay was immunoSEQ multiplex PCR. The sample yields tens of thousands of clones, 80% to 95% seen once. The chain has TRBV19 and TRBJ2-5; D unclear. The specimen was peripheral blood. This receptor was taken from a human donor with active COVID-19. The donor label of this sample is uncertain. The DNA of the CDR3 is TGTGCCAGCCAAACAGAGGAGACCCAGTACTTC. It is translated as CASQTEETQYF.